At least ten counts were recorded for the clone carrying this T cell receptor beta chain. Its antigen is currently unknown. Authors of the study amplified TCR beta CDR3 regions from RNA transcripts. TCR CDR3 underwent first-round RT-PCR with the HTBI primer set. TCRdb re-derived calls from the multiplex PCR reads in MiXCR, one entry per CDR3 protein. There are around 300,000 distinct CDR3 sequences in the sample; 25% to 30% occur only once, and approximately 25% lies in the top ten. The sample is drawn from a study of T cells in Graves' hyperthyroidism and ophthalmopathy. Study-level results: Most clonotypes expanded in the thyroid (above 0.001) were also present in blood.

The ends were cut back, 4 bases at V and 6 bases at J, with 13 bases in the middle. Germline CDR1 is MNHEY and CDR2 is SVGEGT. The CDR3 totals 14 residues. The clonotype originates from a man aged 40-55 years with Graves' hyperthyroidism that later progressed to Graves' ophthalmopathy. Sequencing used blood. This chain joins TRBV6-2 or TRBV6-3 and TRBJ1-5; no definite D call. The CDR3 loop reads CASSSRRISQPQHF. Written as DNA, the CDR3 is TGTGCCAGCAGTTCCCGCAGAATTTCTCAGCCCCAGCATTTT.